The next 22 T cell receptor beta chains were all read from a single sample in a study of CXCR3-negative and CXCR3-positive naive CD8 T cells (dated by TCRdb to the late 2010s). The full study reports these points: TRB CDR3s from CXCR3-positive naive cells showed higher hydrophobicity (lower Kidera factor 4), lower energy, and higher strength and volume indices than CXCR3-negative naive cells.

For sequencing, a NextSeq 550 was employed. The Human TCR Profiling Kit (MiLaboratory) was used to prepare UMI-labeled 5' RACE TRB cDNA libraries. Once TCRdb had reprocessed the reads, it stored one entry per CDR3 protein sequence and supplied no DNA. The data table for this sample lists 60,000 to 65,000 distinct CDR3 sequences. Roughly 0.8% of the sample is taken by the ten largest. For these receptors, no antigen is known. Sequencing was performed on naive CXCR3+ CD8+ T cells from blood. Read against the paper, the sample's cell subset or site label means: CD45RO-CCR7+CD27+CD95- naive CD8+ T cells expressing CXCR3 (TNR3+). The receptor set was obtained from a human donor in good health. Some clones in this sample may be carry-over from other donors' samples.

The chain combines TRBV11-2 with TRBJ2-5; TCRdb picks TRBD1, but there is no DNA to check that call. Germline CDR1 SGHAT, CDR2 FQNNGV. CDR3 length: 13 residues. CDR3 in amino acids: CASSSEPGETQYF.

The CDR3 sequence is CASTLGRGLSYEQYF. The chain links TRBV7-9 to TRBJ2-7; TCRdb designates TRBD1, a call that cannot be tested without DNA. The CDR3 has 15 amino acids. Per germline, CDR1 SEHNR and CDR2 FQNEAQ (reference sequence).

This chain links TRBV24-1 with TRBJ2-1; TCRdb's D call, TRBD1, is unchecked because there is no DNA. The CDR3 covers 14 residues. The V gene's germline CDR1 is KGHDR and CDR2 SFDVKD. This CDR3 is CATSDPGIYNEQFF.

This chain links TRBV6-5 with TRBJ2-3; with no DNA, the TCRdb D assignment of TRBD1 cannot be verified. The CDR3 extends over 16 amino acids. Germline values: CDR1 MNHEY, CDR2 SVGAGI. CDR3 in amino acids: CASSGPGGGLTDTQYF.

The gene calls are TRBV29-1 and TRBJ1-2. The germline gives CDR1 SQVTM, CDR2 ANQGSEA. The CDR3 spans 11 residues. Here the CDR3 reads CSVASDYGYTF.

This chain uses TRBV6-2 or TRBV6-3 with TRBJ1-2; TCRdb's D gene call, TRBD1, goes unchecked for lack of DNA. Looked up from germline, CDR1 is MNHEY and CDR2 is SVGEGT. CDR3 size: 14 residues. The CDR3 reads CASSDTGTDYGYTF.

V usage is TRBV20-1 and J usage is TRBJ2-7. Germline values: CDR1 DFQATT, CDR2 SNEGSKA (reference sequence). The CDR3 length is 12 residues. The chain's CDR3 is CSASGILYEQYF.

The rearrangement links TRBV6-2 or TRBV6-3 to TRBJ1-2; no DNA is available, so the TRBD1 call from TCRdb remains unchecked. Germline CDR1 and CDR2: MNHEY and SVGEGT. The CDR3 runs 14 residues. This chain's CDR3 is CASSYRGGSAGYTF.

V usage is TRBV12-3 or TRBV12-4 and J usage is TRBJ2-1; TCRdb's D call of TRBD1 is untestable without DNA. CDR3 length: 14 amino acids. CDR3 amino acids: CASSLYGQGESWVF.

The CDR3 spells CASSLQIYNEQFF. The rearrangement links TRBV12-3 or TRBV12-4 to TRBJ2-1. The CDR3 loop spans 13 amino acids.

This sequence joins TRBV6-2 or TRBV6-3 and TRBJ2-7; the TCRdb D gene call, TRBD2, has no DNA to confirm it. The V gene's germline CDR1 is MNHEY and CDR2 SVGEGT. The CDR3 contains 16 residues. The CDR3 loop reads CASSIFGTSGVYEQYF.

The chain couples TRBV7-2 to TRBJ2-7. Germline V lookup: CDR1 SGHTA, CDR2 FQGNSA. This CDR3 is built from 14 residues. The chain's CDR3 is CASSFSGNSYEQYF.

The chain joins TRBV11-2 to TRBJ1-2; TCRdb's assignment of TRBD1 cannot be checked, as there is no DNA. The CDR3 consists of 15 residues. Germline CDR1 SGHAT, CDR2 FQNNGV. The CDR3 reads CASSLNRGTSNGYTF.

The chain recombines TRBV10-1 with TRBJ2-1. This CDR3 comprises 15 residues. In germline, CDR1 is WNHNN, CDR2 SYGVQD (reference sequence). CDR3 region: CASSQGSNSYNEQFF.

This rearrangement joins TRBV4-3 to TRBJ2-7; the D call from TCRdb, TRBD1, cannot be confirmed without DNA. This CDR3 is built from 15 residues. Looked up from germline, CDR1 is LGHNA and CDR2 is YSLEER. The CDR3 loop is CASSWDRELQYEQYF.

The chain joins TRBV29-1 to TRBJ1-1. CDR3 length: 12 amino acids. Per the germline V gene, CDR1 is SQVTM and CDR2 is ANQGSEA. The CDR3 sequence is CSGSGNPTEAFF.

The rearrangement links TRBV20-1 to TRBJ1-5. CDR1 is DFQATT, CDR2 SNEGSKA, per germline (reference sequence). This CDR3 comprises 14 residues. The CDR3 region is CSARADYSNQPQHF.

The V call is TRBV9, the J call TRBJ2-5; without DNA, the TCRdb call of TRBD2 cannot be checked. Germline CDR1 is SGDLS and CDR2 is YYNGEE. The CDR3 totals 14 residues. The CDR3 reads CASSPGTSGETQYF.

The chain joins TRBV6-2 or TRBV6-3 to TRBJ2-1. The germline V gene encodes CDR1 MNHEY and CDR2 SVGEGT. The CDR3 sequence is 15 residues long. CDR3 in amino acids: CASSSVRRKLDEQFF.

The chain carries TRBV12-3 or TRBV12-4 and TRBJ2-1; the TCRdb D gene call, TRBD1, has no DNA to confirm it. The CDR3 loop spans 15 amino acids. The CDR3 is CASSLARGAYNEQFF.

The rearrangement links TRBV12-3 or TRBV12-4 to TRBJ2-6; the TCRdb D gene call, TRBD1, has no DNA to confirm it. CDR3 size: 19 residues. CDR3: CASSPRGASLLFGANVLTF.

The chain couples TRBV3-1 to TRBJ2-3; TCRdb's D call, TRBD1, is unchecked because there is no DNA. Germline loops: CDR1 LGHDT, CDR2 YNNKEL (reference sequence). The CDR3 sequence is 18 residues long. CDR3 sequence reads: CASSQDPAAYSSTDTQYF.